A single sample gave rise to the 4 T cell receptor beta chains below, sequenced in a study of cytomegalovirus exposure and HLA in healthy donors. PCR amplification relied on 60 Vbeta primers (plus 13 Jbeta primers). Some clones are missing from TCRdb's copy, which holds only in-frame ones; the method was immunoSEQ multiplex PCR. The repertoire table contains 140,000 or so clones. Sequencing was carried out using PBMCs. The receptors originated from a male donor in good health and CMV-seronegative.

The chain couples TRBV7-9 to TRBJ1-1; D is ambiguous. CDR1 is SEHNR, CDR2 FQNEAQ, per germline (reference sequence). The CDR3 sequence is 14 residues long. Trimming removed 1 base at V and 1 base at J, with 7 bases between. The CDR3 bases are TGTGCCAGCAGCTTAGGAACATCGAACACTGAAGCTTTCTTT. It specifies CASSLGTSNTEAFF. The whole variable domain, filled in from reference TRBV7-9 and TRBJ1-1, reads DTGVSQNPRHKITKRGQNVTFRCDPISEHNRLYWYRQTLGQGPEFLTYFQNEAQLEKSRLLSDRFSAERPKGSFSTLEIQRTEQGDSAMYLCASSLGTSNTEAFFGQGTRLTVV.

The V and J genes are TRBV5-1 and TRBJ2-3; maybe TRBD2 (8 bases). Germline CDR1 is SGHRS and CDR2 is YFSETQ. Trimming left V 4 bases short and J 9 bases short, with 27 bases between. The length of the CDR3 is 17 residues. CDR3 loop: CASSGQVIAGKGWTQYF. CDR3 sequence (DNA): TGCGCCAGCAGCGGACAGGTCATAGCGGGGAAGGGTTGGACGCAGTATTTT.

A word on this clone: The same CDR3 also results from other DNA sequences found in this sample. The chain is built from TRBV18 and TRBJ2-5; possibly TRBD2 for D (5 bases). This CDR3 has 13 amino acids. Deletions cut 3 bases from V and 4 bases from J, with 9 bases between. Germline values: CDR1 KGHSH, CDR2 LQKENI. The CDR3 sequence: CASSPGSGETQYF. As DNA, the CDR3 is TGTGCCAGCTCACCGGGGAGTGGAGAGACCCAGTACTTC.

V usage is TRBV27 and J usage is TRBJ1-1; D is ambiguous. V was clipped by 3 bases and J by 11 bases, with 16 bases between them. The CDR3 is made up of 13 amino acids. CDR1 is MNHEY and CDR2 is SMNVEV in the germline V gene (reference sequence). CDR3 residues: CASSFSGSTTAFF. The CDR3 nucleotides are TGTGCCAGCAGTTTTTCGGGGAGCACGACCGCTTTCTTT.